This is a list of T cell receptor beta chains from one sample in a study of blood T cell repertoires in COVID-19. TCRdb's table, derived via immunoSEQ multiplex PCR, lists solely in-frame clones and lacks some. The profile shows about 320,000 clones, over 90% of them singletons. The sample taken for sequencing was PBMCs or T cells enriched from blood (not recorded which). The receptors come from a woman aged 25 to 39 who had been exposed to COVID-19. Both conserved end residues are trimmed from each CDR3. The order of the fields is clone size, J gene, V gene, CDR3 protein. Clone size, where shown, is once, few, many, or a class for clones that have expanded.

abundance: .
j_gene: TRBJ1-2
v_gene: TRBV11-2
CDR3aa: ASSLWGSDGYT

abundance: .
j_gene: TRBJ1-2
v_gene: TRBV6-1
CDR3aa: ASSELPTGTYGYT

abundance: .
j_gene: TRBJ1-3
v_gene: TRBV7-9
CDR3aa: ASSLALASSGNTIY

abundance: .
j_gene: TRBJ2-1
v_gene: TRBV5-1
CDR3aa: ASSFGGLKYNEQF

abundance: .
j_gene: TRBJ2-7
v_gene: TRBV5-6
CDR3aa: ASSKGQGFKWEQY

abundance: .
j_gene: TRBJ2-7
v_gene: TRBV21-1
CDR3aa: ASIPRVSSYEQY

abundance: .
j_gene: TRBJ1-6
v_gene: TRBV5-1
CDR3aa: ASSSGQGGYSPLH

abundance: once
j_gene: TRBJ1-5
v_gene: TRBV18
CDR3aa: ASSPGGQQH

abundance: .
j_gene: TRBJ1-6
v_gene: TRBV7-9
CDR3aa: ASSRDSSVFSPLH

abundance: .
j_gene: TRBJ2-3
v_gene: TRBV2
CDR3aa: ASSEGWRGGTDTQY

abundance: .
j_gene: TRBJ2-1
v_gene: TRBV7-3
CDR3aa: ASSPRTGPYNEQF

abundance: .
j_gene: TRBJ1-6
v_gene: TRBV30
CDR3aa: AWRPGQERSSYNSPLH

abundance: .
j_gene: TRBJ1-1
v_gene: TRBV5-5
CDR3aa: ASSLEDRVNTEAF

abundance: .
j_gene: TRBJ2-2
v_gene: TRBV5-1
CDR3aa: ASSLPLGRGNGELF

abundance: once
j_gene: TRBJ1-5
v_gene: TRBV5-1
CDR3aa: ASRPTGVSNQPQH

abundance: .
j_gene: TRBJ2-5
v_gene: TRBV19
CDR3aa: ASSSSGGAWETQY

abundance: few
j_gene: TRBJ2-7
v_gene: TRBV7-8
CDR3aa: ASSLGQGGSYEQY

abundance: once
j_gene: TRBJ1-1
v_gene: TRBV19
CDR3aa: ASRRRDTEAF

abundance: .
j_gene: TRBJ2-3
v_gene: TRBV12-3/TRBV12-4
CDR3aa: ASSSGFHTQY

abundance: .
j_gene: TRBJ1-1
v_gene: TRBV7-9
CDR3aa: ASSLVPAGNLNTEAF

abundance: .
j_gene: TRBJ2-2
v_gene: TRBV7-9
CDR3aa: ASSFLTGQGENTGELF

abundance: .
j_gene: TRBJ1-6
v_gene: TRBV5-1
CDR3aa: ASSFRDRNSPLH

abundance: .
j_gene: TRBJ1-2
v_gene: TRBV28
CDR3aa: ASSLGGFYGYT

abundance: .
j_gene: TRBJ1-5
v_gene: TRBV6-5
CDR3aa: ASSTYREYNQPQH

abundance: once
j_gene: TRBJ1-2
v_gene: TRBV7-9
CDR3aa: ASSPGGRGSGGYT

abundance: .
j_gene: TRBJ2-7
v_gene: TRBV10-3
CDR3aa: AINHGGTYEQY

abundance: .
j_gene: TRBJ2-1
v_gene: TRBV3-1/TRBV3-2
CDR3aa: ASSQERWGQLYNEQF

abundance: once
j_gene: TRBJ2-2
v_gene: TRBV11-1
CDR3aa: ASSLSGQRNTGELF

abundance: once
j_gene: TRBJ1-3
v_gene: TRBV25-1
CDR3aa: AGTTTGLENTIY

abundance: .
j_gene: TRBJ1-1
v_gene: TRBV5-1
CDR3aa: ASSLLGRENTEAF

abundance: .
j_gene: TRBJ1-1
v_gene: TRBV7-7
CDR3aa: ASSPEPRGLGWTEAF

abundance: .
j_gene: TRBJ2-5
v_gene: TRBV20-1
CDR3aa: SAPTLETQY

abundance: .
j_gene: TRBJ1-2
v_gene: TRBV5-1
CDR3aa: ASSLFEGGYT

abundance: .
j_gene: TRBJ1-4
v_gene: TRBV3-1/TRBV3-2
CDR3aa: ASSPLTGDYEKLF

abundance: once
j_gene: TRBJ1-1
v_gene: TRBV10-3
CDR3aa: AIKTGQVNTEAF

abundance: once
j_gene: TRBJ2-3
v_gene: TRBV5-1
CDR3aa: ASRMAGGPRTQY

abundance: .
j_gene: TRBJ1-4
v_gene: TRBV7-9
CDR3aa: ASSLSTGAGHEKLF

abundance: .
j_gene: TRBJ2-7
v_gene: TRBV7-2
CDR3aa: ASSLQAGTYEQY

abundance: .
j_gene: TRBJ2-3
v_gene: TRBV4-1
CDR3aa: ASSPGASGGAGTDTQY

abundance: .
j_gene: TRBJ2-4
v_gene: TRBV28
CDR3aa: ASSPTGNIQY

abundance: .
j_gene: TRBJ2-7
v_gene: TRBV4-1
CDR3aa: ASSRGQGINEQY

abundance: .
j_gene: TRBJ2-6
v_gene: TRBV7-3
CDR3aa: ASSRLPLISGANVLT

abundance: .
j_gene: TRBJ2-4
v_gene: TRBV13
CDR3aa: ASSLRGGVQGSIQY

abundance: .
j_gene: TRBJ2-1
v_gene: TRBV18
CDR3aa: ASSPPSSYNEQF

abundance: .
j_gene: TRBJ1-1
v_gene: TRBV5-4
CDR3aa: ASSLGETGNTEAF

abundance: .
j_gene: TRBJ2-7
v_gene: TRBV6-2/TRBV6-3
CDR3aa: ASSYGTGGSYEQY

abundance: .
j_gene: TRBJ1-2
v_gene: TRBV2
CDR3aa: ASSGGQDNGYT

abundance: .
j_gene: TRBJ2-1
v_gene: TRBV6-2/TRBV6-3
CDR3aa: ASSTSGYYNEQF

abundance: .
j_gene: TRBJ1-4
v_gene: TRBV5-1
CDR3aa: ASSLAAGALNEKLF

abundance: .
j_gene: TRBJ2-6
v_gene: TRBV29-1
CDR3aa: SVSGTGAAGANVLT

abundance: .
j_gene: TRBJ1-5
v_gene: TRBV19
CDR3aa: ASSSDSRQPQH

abundance: .
j_gene: TRBJ2-5
v_gene: TRBV27
CDR3aa: ASSLSLGGAETQY

abundance: .
j_gene: TRBJ1-2
v_gene: TRBV6-1
CDR3aa: ASSEVRRGHYGYT

abundance: few
j_gene: TRBJ2-5
v_gene: TRBV5-1
CDR3aa: ASSLGTGGFETQY

abundance: .
j_gene: TRBJ1-3
v_gene: TRBV1
CDR3aa: TSRLIDRVAPGNTIY